This T cell receptor (beta chain) was identified in a study of long-term antiretroviral therapy in people with HIV. Study details: The study's earliest collections predate the 2015 immediate-ART recommendation by about a decade.

Only United States sites treated participants with HIV. Cryopreserved PBMC numbered roughly 1-11 million per sample before DNA extraction. Note on this clone: The antigen is unknown.

The length of the CDR3 is 14 residues. V lost 4 bases and J lost 14, with 19 bases in between. In germline, CDR1 is SGHRS, CDR2 YFSETQ. Investigators performed immunoSEQ version v3.0 at survey level. Sequencing was performed with immunoSEQ multiplex PCR; in TCRdb, only in-frame clones are kept and a portion is missing. The sample shows 30,000 or so clones, roughly 93% of them seen only once. General observations from the study: Clones expanded before ART dominated the repertoire at all time points.

This clonotype was obtained from a middle-aged man with HIV. Sample: unsorted PBMCs, taken 6.2 years after starting antiretroviral therapy. The chain uses TRBV5-1 and TRBJ1-6; D is perhaps TRBD1 (6 bases). CDR3 loop: CASSEDRVLGTLHF. The CDR3 coding sequence is TGCGCCAGCAGCGAGGACAGAGTTCTTGGGACCCTCCACTTT.